The clone carrying this TCR beta chain was picked up many times. Its antigen is unknown. The entry originates in a study of T cells in Graves' hyperthyroidism and ophthalmopathy. Study overall: Peripheral blood was acquired at first diagnosis, ahead of any therapy whatsoever.

For the diagnoses, clinical symptoms, serum thyroxine and TRAb, thyroid ultrasound and orbital computed tomography were used. Researchers amplified the TCR beta CDR3 regions from RNA transcripts. First-round RT-PCR of the TCR CDR3 relied on the HTBI primer set. TCRdb independently ran MiXCR on the multiplex PCR reads; one entry per CDR3 protein. The sample contains about 280,000 distinct CDR3 sequences, less than 30% of which appear only once. The CDR3 runs 18 residues. Germline CDR1 reads LNHNV; CDR2 reads YYDKDF (reference sequence). Trimming cost V 4 bases and J 5 bases; bases outside gene matches: 12. Study results and caveats: A model using 13 V-J features told ophthalmopathy apart from stable hyperthyroidism.

This rearrangement joins TRBV15 to TRBJ2-2, with TRBD2 matching over 11 bases. Sequencing was performed on blood. This receptor was identified in a man aged 35 to 55 with Graves' hyperthyroidism that later progressed to Graves' ophthalmopathy. In DNA, the CDR3 is TGTGCCACCAGCATGGGGACTAGCGGCTCGGGAGGGACCGGGGAGCTGTTTTTT. It encodes CATSMGTSGSGGTGELFF.